The next 2 T cell receptor beta chains were all read from a single sample in a study of PD-L1 blockade in urothelial cancer. TCRdb's copy holds only in-frame clones and misses some; the assay was immunoSEQ multiplex PCR. The sample includes more than 45,000 clones, around 80% seen only once; the top ten take approximately 8.8%. The time point denotes: peripheral blood 6 weeks after treatment start. The sequences come from PBMCs, collected around atezolizumab (anti-PD-L1) treatment. The origin of the receptors is a man aged 70 or older with urothelial cancer.

The chain is built from TRBV28 and TRBJ2-5; D might be TRBD2 (6 bases). From germline, CDR1 is MDHEN and CDR2 SYDVKM. The V end was cut by 3 bases, the J end by 1 base, with 9 bases between. The CDR3 loop spans 14 amino acids. The CDR3 reads CASSLGGVQETQYF. In DNA, the CDR3 is TGTGCCAGCAGTTTGGGCGGGGTCCAAGAGACCCAGTACTTC.

The chain combines TRBV6-4 with TRBJ2-5; 9 bases map to TRBD1. The germline V gene encodes CDR1 MRHNA and CDR2 SNTAGT. V gave up 6 bases and J gave up 0 bases; unmatched junction bases: 5. The CDR3 runs 15 residues. The CDR3 DNA reads as TGTGCCAGCAGCCCGACAGGGGGAAACCAAGAGACCCAGTACTTC. This translates into CASSPTGGNQETQYF.